The next 16 T cell receptor beta chains were all read from a single sample in a study of T cell repertoires in cytomegalovirus infection. These receptors are not linked to any known antigen. One entry per CDR3 protein results from TCRdb running MiXCR on the reads. Of over 100,000 distinct CDR3 sequences listed, roughly a tenth are singletons. Sample: PBMCs, sequenced either directly or after in vitro stimulation (not recorded which). Every receptor here comes from a human donor in good health (CMV status not recorded). Some clones in this sample may be carry-over from other donors' samples.

This sequence joins TRBV20-1 and TRBJ2-3; tentative D call: TRBD2 (6 bases). The V gene lost 0 bases and the J gene lost 3 bases, with 13 bases spanning the gap. This CDR3 spans 15 amino acids. The V gene's germline CDR1 is DFQATT and CDR2 SNEGSKA (reference sequence). The CDR3 is CSARDPTRSTDTQYF. The CDR3 coding sequence is TGCAGTGCTAGAGATCCGACTAGGTCTACAGATACGCAGTATTTT.

Remarks on this clonotype: The junction departs from germline at one end; a sequencing error may be responsible. The J gene is TRBJ2-1, the V gene TRBV20-1; 11 bases agree with TRBD2. Germline V lookup: CDR1 DFQATT, CDR2 SNEGSKA (reference sequence). The CDR3 is 15 amino acids. In DNA, the CDR3 is TGCAGTGCTGAACCCTTGGGACTAGCGGAAGAAGAGCGGTTCTTC. Translation gives CSAEPLGLAEEERFF.

This clonotype was seen repeatedly, ten times or more. The chain combines TRBV7-2 with TRBJ2-7, with 8 bases aligning to TRBD2. The CDR3 has 14 amino acids. V shed 3 bases and J 4 bases; nucleotides not matched to a gene: 5. The germline CDR1 and CDR2 sequences are SGHTA and FQGNSA. The CDR3 here is CASSFVREGYEQYF. The CDR3 DNA reads as TGTGCCAGCAGCTTTGTACGGGAGGGGTACGAGCAGTACTTC.

This clonotype was counted at least ten times. The chain has TRBV7-2 and TRBJ2-7; D uncertain. The CDR3 length is 11 residues. Trimming shortened V by 1 base and J by 5 bases, and 3 bases separated the two germline ends. CDR1 is SGHTA, CDR2 FQGNSA, per germline. The CDR3 protein is CASSLVDEQYF. The CDR3 nucleotides read TGTGCCAGCAGCTTAGTAGACGAGCAGTACTTC.

The V gene is TRBV2, the J gene TRBJ2-2, with 8 bases aligning to TRBD1. Per germline, CDR1 SNHLY and CDR2 FYNNEI. Trimming cost V 5 bases and J 7 bases; bases outside gene matches: 3. The CDR3 consists of 13 residues. The CDR3 sequence is CASSSTGDGELFF. In DNA, the CDR3 is TGTGCCAGCAGTTCGACAGGGGACGGGGAGCTGTTTTTT. The whole variable domain, remainder taken from reference TRBV2 and TRBJ2-2, is EPEVTQTPSHQVTQMGQEVILRCVPISNHLYFYWYRQILGQKVEFLVSFYNNEISEKSEIFDDQFSVERPDGSNFTLKIRSTKLEDSAMYFCASSSTGDGELFFGEGSRLTVL.

This clonotype was seen at least ten times. This chain links TRBV28 with TRBJ2-1, with TRBD2 matching over 11 bases. The CDR3 sequence is 16 residues long. CDR1 and CDR2 from the germline V gene are MDHEN and SYDVKM. Germline trimming cut 10 bases from V and 7 bases from J; bases unmatched to any gene: 15. The CDR3 reads CAIQGASGRKGNEQFF. The CDR3 DNA reads as TGTGCCATCCAGGGGGCTAGCGGGAGGAAAGGGAATGAGCAGTTCTTC.

This clonotype was seen repeatedly, ten times or more. The V and J genes are TRBV7-8 and TRBJ2-2, with 7 bases identical to TRBD1. V lost 6 bases and J lost 5; bases outside the gene matches: 12. The CDR3 is made up of 16 amino acids. Germline lookup yields CDR1 SGHVS and CDR2 FQNEAQ. The CDR3, as DNA: TGTGCCAGCAGTCGGAACCGGGACAGAGGGACCGGGGAGCTGTTTTTT. Encoded protein: CASSRNRDRGTGELFF.

In this sample, this clonotype turned up a few times. The V call is TRBV18, the J call TRBJ2-1; the match to TRBD1 covers 9 bases. The ends lost 4 bases at V and 9 bases at J; junction bases unmatched: 7. The CDR3 is 14 amino acids. Germline assignment: CDR1 KGHSH and CDR2 LQKENI. CDR3 DNA: TGTGCCAGCTCACTAGCCGGGACAGGGAGTGAGCAGTTCTTC. Protein product: CASSLAGTGSEQFF.

This clonotype was recorded at least ten times. The chain carries TRBV12-3 or TRBV12-4 and TRBJ2-1, with TRBD1 matching 9 bases. The CDR3 loop spans 14 amino acids. J lost 6 bases, V lost 4 bases, and 4 bases had no gene match. This CDR3 reads CASSSGTGSNEQFF. CDR3 in DNA: TGTGCCAGCAGTTCCGGGACAGGGAGCAATGAGCAGTTCTTC.

This clonotype was seen many times. The V and J genes are TRBV27 and TRBJ1-1; TRBD1 agrees at 10 bases. The germline CDR1 and CDR2 sequences are MNHEY and SMNVEV (reference sequence). Trimming took 6 bases from V and 1 from J; bases not matched to a gene: 5. The CDR3 length is 15 residues. The CDR3, as DNA: TGTGCCAGCAGCTTGACAGGGGGCGAGAACACTGAAGCTTTCTTT. This encodes CASSLTGGENTEAFF.

This clonotype was observed many times. This sequence joins TRBV4-1 and TRBJ2-7; TRBD1 aligns across 8 bases. The CDR3 runs to 13 residues. The V gene's germline CDR1 is MGHRA and CDR2 YSYEKL. Trimming removed 1 base from V and 4 bases from J; junction bases left unmatched: 0. DNA of the CDR3: TGCGCCAGCAGCCAAGGGACAGGGTACGAGCAGTACGTC. Its translation: CASSQGTGYEQYV.

This clonotype was counted ten times or more. The rearrangement uses TRBV27 and TRBJ2-6; D is undetermined. The CDR3 has 15 residues. Between the trimmed V and J ends, which lost 3 bases and 0 bases, there was a span of 6 bases. Germline V CDR1 and CDR2: MNHEY, SMNVEV (reference sequence). The CDR3 nucleotides read TGTGCCAGCAGTTTCTACAACTCTGGGGCCAACGTCCTGACTTTC. Amino acid sequence: CASSFYNSGANVLTF. Combining the CDR3 with reference TRBV27 and TRBJ2-6 gives the whole variable domain EAQVTQNPRYLITVTGKKLTVTCSQNMNHEYMSWYRQDPGLGLRQIYYSMNVEVTDKGDVPEGYKVSRKEKRNFPLILESPSPNQTSLYFCASSFYNSGANVLTFGAGSRLTVL.

The chain has TRBV4-3 and TRBJ2-3, with D possibly being TRBD2 (6 bases). The CDR3 length is 13 residues. V gave up 3 bases and J gave up 4 bases, with 8 bases separating them. Germline CDR1 and CDR2: LGHNA and YSLEER. The CDR3 nucleotides read TGCGCCAGCAGCCAGCGACTAGCAGATACGCAGTATTTT. Its protein product is CASSQRLADTQYF.

This clonotype was seen at least ten times. J is TRBJ1-6 and V is TRBV4-1; 8 bases are shared with TRBD1. This CDR3 contains 17 residues. The germline V gene encodes CDR1 MGHRA and CDR2 YSYEKL. Trimming removed 4 bases from V and 7 bases from J; junction bases left unmatched: 12. The CDR3 sequence: CASSPQGVDVRNSPLHF. CDR3 DNA: TGCGCCAGCAGCCCACAGGGGGTAGATGTAAGGAATTCACCCCTCCACTTT.

This clonotype was picked up a small number of times. The V call is TRBV12-3 or TRBV12-4, the J call TRBJ1-1; D perhaps matches TRBD1 (5 bases). Trimming shortened V by 5 bases and J by 6 bases, and 13 bases separated the two germline ends. The CDR3 is 13 amino acids. The CDR3 region is CASSGAERSEAFF. In DNA form, the CDR3 reads TGTGCCAGCAGTGGGGCGGAGAGGTCTGAAGCTTTCTTT.

This clonotype was counted ten times or more. This sequence joins TRBV5-5 and TRBJ1-1, with D hard to call. The CDR3 spans 14 residues. The V and J ends lost 4 bases and 3 bases respectively, with 13 bases between them. Germline values: CDR1 SGHKS, CDR2 YYEKEE (reference sequence). CDR3 in DNA: TGTGCCAGCAGCCTTGCGGATGTGGACACTGAAGCTTTCTTT. It yields the protein CASSLADVDTEAFF.